What follows are 9 T cell receptor beta chains derived from one specimen sequenced in a study of pediatric ulcerative colitis. Here immunoSEQ multiplex PCR was the method, and the copy in TCRdb shows in-frame clones only, minus some. The data show some 40,000 clones, 60% to 85% seen once. The rectum was sampled with one to two pinch biopsies at colonoscopy. Sequenced: gut tissue. Receptors originate from a boy younger than 18 with severe ulcerative colitis.

This chain uses TRBV7-9 with TRBJ1-1; D ambiguous. V lost 2 bases, J lost 0 bases, and 10 bases lay in between. The length of the CDR3 is 15 residues. In germline, CDR1 is SEHNR, CDR2 FQNEAQ (reference sequence). CDR3 region: CASSLWKGMNTEAFF. In DNA, the CDR3 is TGTGCCAGCAGCTTATGGAAGGGCATGAACACTGAAGCTTTCTTT. The whole variable domain, remainder taken from reference TRBV7-9 and TRBJ1-1, is DTGVSQNPRHKITKRGQNVTFRCDPISEHNRLYWYRQTLGQGPEFLTYFQNEAQLEKSRLLSDRFSAERPKGSFSTLEIQRTEQGDSAMYLCASSLWKGMNTEAFFGQGTRLTVV.

This clone showed up just a few times. The chain links TRBV19 to TRBJ1-2; 12 bases agree with TRBD1. This CDR3 contains 14 residues. The germline CDR1 and CDR2 sequences are LNHDA and SQIVND (reference sequence). The V segment lost 6 bases and the J segment 8 bases; nucleotides outside the gene matches: 7. The CDR3 DNA reads as TGTGCCAGTAGCACCGCCGGGACAGGGGGCGGCTACACCTTC. It specifies CASSTAGTGGGYTF.

This clone was recorded once. The chain uses TRBV19 and TRBJ1-1; D perhaps matches TRBD1 (5 bases). The CDR3 runs to 15 residues. From germline, CDR1 is LNHDA and CDR2 SQIVND (reference sequence). The V gene lost 9 bases and the J gene lost 0 bases, with 17 bases spanning the gap. CDR3 nucleotides: TGTGCCAGCCGTTCCAGGGCTTCGGTGAACACTGAAGCTTTCTTT. Protein sequence: CASRSRASVNTEAFF.

V gene TRBV6-5 combines with J gene TRBJ1-3; D possibly corresponds to TRBD1 (5 bases). CDR3 length equals 15 residues. Per germline, CDR1 MNHEY and CDR2 SVGAGI. V was clipped by 4 bases and J by 0 bases, with 10 bases between them. The CDR3 nucleotides are TGTGCCAGCAGTTGGGACCCCCGCTCTGGAAACACCATATATTTT. It yields the protein CASSWDPRSGNTIYF.

This clone was observed a few times. The gene calls are TRBV18 and TRBJ1-2; D not resolved. The CDR3 has 13 residues. Germline V gene sequence: CDR1 KGHSH, CDR2 LQKENI. Trimming left V 2 bases short and J 0 bases short, with 4 bases between. CDR3 amino acids: CASSPGSNYGYTF. The CDR3 coding sequence is TGTGCCAGCTCACCAGGGTCTAACTATGGCTACACCTTC.

This clone appeared once. The chain joins TRBV18 to TRBJ1-1; D possibly corresponds to TRBD1 (6 bases). Germline-derived CDR1 and CDR2 are KGHSH and LQKENI. Trimming shortened V by 4 bases and J by 1 base, and 10 bases separated the two germline ends. This CDR3 has 14 residues. CDR3 DNA: TGTGCCAGCTCACTTGGGACAAGGAACACTGAAGCTTTCTTT. It is translated as CASSLGTRNTEAFF.

DNA for the CDR3: TGTGCCAGCAGTTTGTTGAGCGGGGGGACGAAAGAGACCCAGTACTTC. It codes for CASSLLSGGTKETQYF. The chain carries TRBV28 and TRBJ2-5; 9 positions agree with TRBD2. Trimming took 3 bases from V and 3 from J; bases not matched to a gene: 8. Looked up from germline, CDR1 is MDHEN and CDR2 is SYDVKM. CDR3 size: 16 residues.

Only one count was recorded for this clone. The V and J genes are TRBV6-1 and TRBJ2-7; the D gene could be TRBD1 or TRBD2 (5 bases each). Germline CDR1 MNHNS, CDR2 SASEGT. V gave up 1 base and J gave up 4 bases, with 11 bases separating them. The CDR3 length is 14 residues. In DNA form, the CDR3 reads TGTGCCAGCAGTGAAGTTGGGACCGCATACGAGCAGTACTTC. Translated: CASSEVGTAYEQYF.

The V gene is TRBV5-8, the J gene TRBJ2-7, with 10 nucleotides matching TRBD2. The length of the CDR3 is 15 residues. Germline V gives CDR1 SGHTS, CDR2 YDEGEE. J gave up 3 bases and V 10 bases, and 13 bases lay outside the gene matches. In DNA form, the CDR3 reads TGTGCCTCTAAGATCCCTAGCGGGGGTTACTACGAGCAGTACTTC. It encodes CASKIPSGGYYEQYF.